The rows below give T cell receptor beta chains drawn from one sample of a study of technical replicates of blood from a handful of donors. The protocol was immunoSEQ multiplex PCR, while the TCRdb copy is restricted to in-frame clones and leaves out a portion. The profile shows tens of thousands of clones, roughly 90% of them singletons. The sequenced sample consisted of PBMCs. The receptors shown here come from a human donor in good health. Some clones in this sample may be carry-over from other donors' samples. Each CDR3 is given with its conserved first and last residue.

v_gene	CDR3aa
TRBV6-5	CASSLSGKGGYEQYF
TRBV6-5	CASSKGPAQHF
TRBV6-5	CASRTGVGNQPQHF
TRBV13	CASSQGRTSTGEQYF
TRBV27	CASRKGGSTDTQYF
TRBV27	CASSLTSGTSSYEQYF
TRBV19	CASSILGGSGGEQYF
TRBV9	CASSERLGGETQYF
TRBV5-1	CASSADSPDTQYF
TRBV27	CASRTFLAGVYNEQFF
TRBV29-1	CSVDPLAPQETQYF
TRBV15	CATSEVEVGGKAFF
TRBV13	CASSLVANRPSYEQYF
TRBV2	CASSDDPDREGEEKLFF
TRBV4-2	CASSQDLSLYRSGANVLTF
TRBV7-9	CASSLALIRTGELFF
TRBV6-6	CASSYSTGGYEQYF
TRBV11-2	CASSFRDISYEQYF
TRBV7-8	CASSLIASGRYNEQFF
TRBV5-1	CASSFDDSAGNTIYF
TRBV4-3	CASSQSRAQGETQYF
TRBV5-4	CASSVAGVHTDTQYF
TRBV30	CAWGKGSYNSPLHF
TRBV5-1	CASSLRPDTTGELFF
TRBV7-3	CASSPGVQDRGHGNLSYEQYF
TRBV27	CASTRQGGTGELFF
TRBV5-4	CASSSRPSGVTDTQYF
TRBV7-9	CASTGRVGGMNTEAFF
TRBV27	CVTRRTSGYTQYF
TRBV18	CASSPLQGAGGDEQYF
TRBV7-3	CASSPGSSNTEAFF
TRBV7-2	CASSPDRGRSYEQYF
TRBV7-3	CASSWTSGDDYNEQFF
TRBV6-1	CASSESTGGGSYEQYF
TRBV7-8	CASSLVAGTNYGYTF
TRBV19	CASSMATRRQQPQHF
TRBV27	CASSPTGYQETQYF
TRBV2	CASAGLRNTGELFF
TRBV21-1	CASSKDDNSGNTIYF
TRBV29-1	CSERGTYGYTF
TRBV4-3	CASSQDRGQGLTGANVLTF
TRBV5-1	CASSRGDNSNQPQHF
TRBV10-2	CASSEDDIYEQYF
TRBV6-4	CASSDSLKRRAGANVLTF